The source of this TCR beta chain is a study of CD8 T cells in Susac syndrome. Germline CDR1 and CDR2: SGHTA and FQGNSA. The CDR3 is 13 amino acids. V was clipped by 8 bases and J by 5 bases, with 15 bases between them. Random hexamers were used to reverse transcribe an amount of roughly 0.5 to 1 ug RNA. TCRdb called the immunoSEQ multiplex PCR reads again in MiXCR, with one record for every CDR3 protein. The sample lists approximately 100,000 distinct CDR3 sequences; roughly 90% were seen once. Sequenced sample: CD8+ T cells from PBMCs. This receptor was obtained from a human donor in good health. V is TRBV7-2 and J is TRBJ2-5; perhaps TRBD2 as D (7 bases). CDR3 in DNA: TGTGCCAGCGGCGCACAGGGAGGGGAGACCCAGTACTTC. It yields the protein CASGAQGGETQYF.